These 5 T cell receptor beta chains share one sample of origin, sequenced in a study of cytomegalovirus exposure and HLA in healthy donors. 60 Vbeta and 13 Jbeta primers were used in PCR. Libraries were prepared by immunoSEQ multiplex PCR; TCRdb keeps only in-frame clonotypes and omits some of them. The sample lists more than 95,000 clones; around 79% were seen once. Sequenced sample: PBMCs. These receptors were taken from a female donor in good health and CMV-seropositive.

The chain recombines TRBV28 with TRBJ2-1, with D perhaps matching TRBD2 (5 bases). The germline gives CDR1 MDHEN, CDR2 SYDVKM. Trimming cost V 6 bases and J 0 bases, with 15 bases left between them. This CDR3 comprises 16 residues. DNA for the CDR3: TGTGCCAGCAGAGAGGCAAGCGGAACCTCCTACAATGAGCAGTTCTTC. Amino acids: CASREASGTSYNEQFF.

The rearrangement uses TRBV10-3 and TRBJ2-3; possibly TRBD2 for D (6 bases). The CDR3 covers 14 residues. Deletions cut 0 bases from V and 4 bases from J, with 8 bases between. CDR1 is ENHRY, CDR2 SYGVKD, per germline. CDR3 sequence reads: CAISESTRSDTQYF. The CDR3 DNA follows: TGTGCCATCAGTGAGTCGACTAGGTCAGATACGCAGTATTTT.

This sequence joins TRBV28 and TRBJ2-3; TRBD1 agrees at 7 bases. V shed 5 bases and J 0 bases; nucleotides not matched to a gene: 8. Germline V gene lookup returns CDR1 MDHEN and CDR2 SYDVKM. This CDR3 contains 16 residues. The chain's CDR3 is CASSRGGSSSTDTQYF. Written as DNA, the CDR3 is TGTGCCAGCAGTCGAGGGGGCAGTTCTAGCACAGATACGCAGTATTTT.

The chain couples TRBV9 to TRBJ1-6; D uncertain. The ends were cut back, 1 base at V and 7 bases at J, with 9 bases in the middle. This CDR3 spans 14 amino acids. Germline assignment: CDR1 SGDLS and CDR2 YYNGEE. The CDR3 reads CASSVSQLNSPLHF. The CDR3 DNA sequence: TGTGCCAGCAGCGTATCACAGCTCAATTCACCCCTCCACTTT.

The rearrangement joins TRBV28 to TRBJ1-2, with TRBD1 matching 7 bases. CDR1 is MDHEN and CDR2 is SYDVKM in the germline V gene. There are 13 residues in the CDR3. V was pared by 5 bases and J by 4 bases, with 4 bases of the junction left unmatched. CDR3 coding DNA: TGTGCCAGCAGTACAGGGACAGCCTATGGCTACACCTTC. Its protein product is CASSTGTAYGYTF.